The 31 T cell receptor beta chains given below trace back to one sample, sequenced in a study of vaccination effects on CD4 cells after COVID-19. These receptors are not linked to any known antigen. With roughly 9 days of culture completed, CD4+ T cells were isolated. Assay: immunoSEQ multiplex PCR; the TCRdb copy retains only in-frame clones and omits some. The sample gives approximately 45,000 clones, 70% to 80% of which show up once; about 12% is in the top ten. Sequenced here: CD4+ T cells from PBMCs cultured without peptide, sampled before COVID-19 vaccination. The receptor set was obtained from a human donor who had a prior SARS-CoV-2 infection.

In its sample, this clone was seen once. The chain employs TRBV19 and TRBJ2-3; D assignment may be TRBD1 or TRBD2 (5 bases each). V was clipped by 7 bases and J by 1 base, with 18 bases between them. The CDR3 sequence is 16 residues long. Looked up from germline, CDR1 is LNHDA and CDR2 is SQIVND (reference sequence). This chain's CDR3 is CASTVRGGRGTDTQYF. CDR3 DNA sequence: TGTGCCAGTACCGTTAGAGGAGGCAGGGGCACAGATACGCAGTATTTT. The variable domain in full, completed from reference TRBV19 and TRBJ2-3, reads DGGITQSPKYLFRKEGQNVTLSCEQNLNHDAMYWYRQDPGQGLRLIYYSQIVNDFQKGDIAEGYSVSREKKESFPLTVTSAQKNPTAFYLCASTVRGGRGTDTQYFGPGTRLTVL.

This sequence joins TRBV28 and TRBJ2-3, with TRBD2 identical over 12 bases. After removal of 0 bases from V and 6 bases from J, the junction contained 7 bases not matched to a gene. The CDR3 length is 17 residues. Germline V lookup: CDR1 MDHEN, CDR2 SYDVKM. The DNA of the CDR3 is TGTGCCAGCAGTTTATGGACTAGCGGGAGTAGCCCCGATACGCAGTATTTT. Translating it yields CASSLWTSGSSPDTQYF.

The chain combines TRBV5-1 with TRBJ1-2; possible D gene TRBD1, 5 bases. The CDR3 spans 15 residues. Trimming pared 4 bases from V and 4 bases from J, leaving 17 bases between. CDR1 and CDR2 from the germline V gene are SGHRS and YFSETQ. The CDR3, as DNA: TGCGCCAGCAGCCCGGACGGGGGACCTTTCTATGGCTACACCTTC. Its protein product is CASSPDGGPFYGYTF.

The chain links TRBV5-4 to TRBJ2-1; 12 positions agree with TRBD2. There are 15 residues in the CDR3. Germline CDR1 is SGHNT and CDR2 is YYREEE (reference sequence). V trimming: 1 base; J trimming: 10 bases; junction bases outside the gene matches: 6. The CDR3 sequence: CASSLSSGGDREQFF. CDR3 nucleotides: TGTGCCAGCAGCTTGTCTAGCGGGGGGGACCGAGAGCAGTTCTTC. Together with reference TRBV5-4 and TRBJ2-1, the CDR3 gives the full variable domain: ETGVTQSPTHLIKTRGQQVTLRCSSQSGHNTVSWYQQALGQGPQFIFQYYREEENGRGNFPPRFSGLQFPNYSSELNVNALELDDSALYLCASSLSSGGDREQFFGPGTRLTVL.

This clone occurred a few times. CDR3 in amino acids: CASSLGQIMYSNQPQHF. The CDR3 nucleotides read TGCGCCAGCAGCTTGGGACAGATCATGTATAGCAATCAGCCCCAGCATTTT. V and J are TRBV5-1 and TRBJ1-5; D may be TRBD1 (5 bases). CDR3 length: 17 amino acids. V lost 0 bases to trimming and J lost 0 bases, with 13 bases between them. In germline, CDR1 is SGHRS, CDR2 YFSETQ.

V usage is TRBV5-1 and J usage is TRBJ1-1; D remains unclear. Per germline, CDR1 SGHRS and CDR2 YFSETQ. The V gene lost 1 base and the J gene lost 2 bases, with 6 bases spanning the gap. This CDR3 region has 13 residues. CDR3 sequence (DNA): TGCGCCAGCAGCTTGACAGCTAACACTGAAGCTTTCTTT. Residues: CASSLTANTEAFF.

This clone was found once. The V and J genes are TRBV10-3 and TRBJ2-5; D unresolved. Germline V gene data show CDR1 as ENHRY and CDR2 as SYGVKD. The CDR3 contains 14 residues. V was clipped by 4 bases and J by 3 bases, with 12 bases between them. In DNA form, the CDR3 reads TGTGCCATCAGTGGAATAGGCGGAGAAGAGACCCAGTACTTC. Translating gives CAISGIGGEETQYF.

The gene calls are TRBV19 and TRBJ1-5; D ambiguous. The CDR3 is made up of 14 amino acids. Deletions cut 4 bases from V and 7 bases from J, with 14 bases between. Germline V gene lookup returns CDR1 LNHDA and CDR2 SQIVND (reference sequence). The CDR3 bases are TGTGCCAGTAGTAGCTCCACAAGTAAGCAGCCCCAGCATTTT. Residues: CASSSSTSKQPQHF.

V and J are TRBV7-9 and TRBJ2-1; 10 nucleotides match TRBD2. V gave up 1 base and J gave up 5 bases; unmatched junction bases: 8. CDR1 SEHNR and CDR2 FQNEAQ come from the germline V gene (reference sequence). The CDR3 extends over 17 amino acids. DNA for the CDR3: TGTGCCAGCAGCTTAGGGACTAGCGGACTCAAAGACAATGAGCAGTTCTTC. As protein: CASSLGTSGLKDNEQFF.

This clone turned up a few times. CDR3 sequence reads: CASRASGATNEKLFF. DNA for the CDR3: TGTGCCAGCAGAGCCTCAGGCGCAACTAATGAAAAACTGTTTTTT. The chain uses TRBV3-1 (or the pseudogene TRBV3-2) and TRBJ1-4; D is ambiguous. Germline loops: CDR1 LGHDT, CDR2 YNNKEL (reference sequence). Trimming removed 6 bases at V and 0 bases at J, with 11 bases between. The CDR3 consists of 15 residues.

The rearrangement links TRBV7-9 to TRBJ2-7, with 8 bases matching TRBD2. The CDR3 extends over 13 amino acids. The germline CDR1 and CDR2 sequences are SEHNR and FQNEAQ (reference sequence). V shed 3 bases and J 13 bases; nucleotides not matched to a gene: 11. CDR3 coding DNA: TGTGCCAGCAGCTTCTACACCGCGGGGGGTAAATACTTC. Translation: CASSFYTAGGKYF. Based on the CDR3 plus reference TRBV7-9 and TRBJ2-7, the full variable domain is DTGVSQNPRHKITKRGQNVTFRCDPISEHNRLYWYRQTLGQGPEFLTYFQNEAQLEKSRLLSDRFSAERPKGSFSTLEIQRTEQGDSAMYLCASSFYTAGGKYFGPGTRLTVT.

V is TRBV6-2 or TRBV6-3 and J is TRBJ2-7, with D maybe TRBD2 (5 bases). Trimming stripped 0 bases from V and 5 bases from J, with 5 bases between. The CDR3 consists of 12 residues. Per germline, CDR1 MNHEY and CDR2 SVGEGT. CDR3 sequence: CASSYSGDEQYF. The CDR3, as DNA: TGTGCCAGCAGTTACTCGGGAGACGAGCAGTACTTC.

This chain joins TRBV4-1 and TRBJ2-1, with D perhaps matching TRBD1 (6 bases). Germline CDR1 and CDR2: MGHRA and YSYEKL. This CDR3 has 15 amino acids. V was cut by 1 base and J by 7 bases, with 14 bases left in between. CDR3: CASSQGQGSWNEQFF. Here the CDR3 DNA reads TGCGCCAGCAGCCAAGGCCAGGGGAGTTGGAATGAGCAGTTCTTC.

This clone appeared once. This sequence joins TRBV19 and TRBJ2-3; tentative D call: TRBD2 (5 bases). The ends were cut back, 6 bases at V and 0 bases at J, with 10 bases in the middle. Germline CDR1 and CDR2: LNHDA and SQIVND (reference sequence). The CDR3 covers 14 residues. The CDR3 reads CASRRRGSTDTQYF. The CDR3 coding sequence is TGTGCCAGTAGAAGGAGAGGGAGCACAGATACGCAGTATTTT.

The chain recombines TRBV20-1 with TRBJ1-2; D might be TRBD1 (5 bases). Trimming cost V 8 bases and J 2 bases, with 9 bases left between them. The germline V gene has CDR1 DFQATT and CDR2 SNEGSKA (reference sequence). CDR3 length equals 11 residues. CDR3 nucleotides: TGCAGTCCGCGGGGGAACTATGGCTACACCTTC. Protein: CSPRGNYGYTF.

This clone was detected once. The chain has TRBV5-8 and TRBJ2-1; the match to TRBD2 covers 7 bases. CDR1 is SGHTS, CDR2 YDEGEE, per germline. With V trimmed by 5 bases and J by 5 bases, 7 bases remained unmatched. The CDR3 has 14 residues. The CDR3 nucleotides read TGTGCCAGCAGAGACGGACTAGGGGACAATGAGCAGTTCTTC. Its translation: CASRDGLGDNEQFF.

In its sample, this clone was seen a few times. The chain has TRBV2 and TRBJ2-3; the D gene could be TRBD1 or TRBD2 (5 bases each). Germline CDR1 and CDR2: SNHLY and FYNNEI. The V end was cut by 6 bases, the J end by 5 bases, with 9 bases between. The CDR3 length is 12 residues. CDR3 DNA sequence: TGTGCCAGCAGGGGACGGGGAGATACGCAGTATTTT. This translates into CASRGRGDTQYF.

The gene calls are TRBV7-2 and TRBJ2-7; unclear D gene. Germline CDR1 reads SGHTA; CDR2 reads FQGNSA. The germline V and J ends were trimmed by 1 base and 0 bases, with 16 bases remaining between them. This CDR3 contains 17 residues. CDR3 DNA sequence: TGTGCCAGCAGCTTAGGTTTTCTCAGGCGAGGCTCCTACGAGCAGTACTTC. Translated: CASSLGFLRRGSYEQYF.

The CDR3 sequence is CASKDRFSSYEQYF. DNA of the CDR3: TGTGCCAGCAAAGACAGGTTTAGCTCCTACGAGCAGTACTTC. The J gene is TRBJ2-7, the V gene TRBV6-5; tentative D call: TRBD1 (6 bases). The CDR3 has 14 residues. V was cut by 7 bases and J by 0 bases, with 13 bases left in between. CDR1 and CDR2 from the germline V gene are MNHEY and SVGAGI.

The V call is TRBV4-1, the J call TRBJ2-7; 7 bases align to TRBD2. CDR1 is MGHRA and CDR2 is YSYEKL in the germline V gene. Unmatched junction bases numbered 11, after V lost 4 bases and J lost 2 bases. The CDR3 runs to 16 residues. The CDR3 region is CASSPRGTRGTYEQYF. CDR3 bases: TGCGCCAGCAGCCCACGCGGGACGCGGGGGACCTACGAGCAGTACTTC.

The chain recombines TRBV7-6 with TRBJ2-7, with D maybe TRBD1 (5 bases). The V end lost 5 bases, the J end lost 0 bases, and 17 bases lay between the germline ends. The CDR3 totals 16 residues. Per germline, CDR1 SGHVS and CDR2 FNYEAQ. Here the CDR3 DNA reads TGTGCCAGCAGCCCCGCTCCCCAGGGAAGCTCCTACGAGCAGTACTTC. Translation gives CASSPAPQGSSYEQYF.

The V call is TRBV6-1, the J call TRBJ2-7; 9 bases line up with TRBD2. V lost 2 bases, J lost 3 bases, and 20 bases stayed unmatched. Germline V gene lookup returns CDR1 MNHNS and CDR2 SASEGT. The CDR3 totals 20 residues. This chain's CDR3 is CASSELSGAGGRHPIYEQYF. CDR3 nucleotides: TGTGCCAGCAGTGAATTGTCCGGAGCGGGGGGACGACACCCTATCTACGAGCAGTACTTC.

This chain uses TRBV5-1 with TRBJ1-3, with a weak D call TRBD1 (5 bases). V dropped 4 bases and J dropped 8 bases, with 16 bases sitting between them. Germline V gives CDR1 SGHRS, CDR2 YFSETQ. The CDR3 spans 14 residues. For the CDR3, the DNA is TGCGCCAGCAGCCCAGGGCCGAATGCGGACACCATATATTTT. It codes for CASSPGPNADTIYF.

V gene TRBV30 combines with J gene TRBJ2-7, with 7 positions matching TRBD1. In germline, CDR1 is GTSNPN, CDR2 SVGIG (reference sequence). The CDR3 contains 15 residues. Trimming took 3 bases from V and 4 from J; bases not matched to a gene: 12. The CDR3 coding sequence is TGTGCCTGGAGACTACCGGGACAGTTCTTATACGAGCAGTACTTC. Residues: CAWRLPGQFLYEQYF.

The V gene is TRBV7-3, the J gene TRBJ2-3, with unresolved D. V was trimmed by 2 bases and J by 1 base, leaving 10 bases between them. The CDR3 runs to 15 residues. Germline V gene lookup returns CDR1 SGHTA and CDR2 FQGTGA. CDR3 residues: CASSLGPAGTDTQYF. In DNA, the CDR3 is TGTGCCAGCAGCTTAGGCCCGGCCGGCACAGATACGCAGTATTTT.

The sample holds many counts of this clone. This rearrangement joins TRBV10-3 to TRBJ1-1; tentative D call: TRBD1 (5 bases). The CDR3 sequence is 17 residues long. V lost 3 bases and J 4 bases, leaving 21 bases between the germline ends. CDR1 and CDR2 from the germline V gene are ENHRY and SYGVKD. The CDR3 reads CAISDNIQPRQSTEAFF. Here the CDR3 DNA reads TGTGCCATCAGTGACAATATACAACCAAGACAGAGCACTGAAGCTTTCTTT.

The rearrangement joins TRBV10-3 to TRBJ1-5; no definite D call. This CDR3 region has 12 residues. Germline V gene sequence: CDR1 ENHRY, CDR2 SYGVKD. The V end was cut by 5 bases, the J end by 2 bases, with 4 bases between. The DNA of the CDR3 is TGTGCCATCAGTCAGGGCAATCAGCCCCAGCATTTT. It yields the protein CAISQGNQPQHF.

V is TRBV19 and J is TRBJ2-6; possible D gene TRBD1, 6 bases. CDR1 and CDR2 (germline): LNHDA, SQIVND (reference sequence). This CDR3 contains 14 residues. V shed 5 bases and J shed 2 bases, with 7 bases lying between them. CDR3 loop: CASSPGAGANVLTF. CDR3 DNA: TGTGCCAGTAGTCCAGGGGCTGGGGCCAACGTCCTGACTTTC.

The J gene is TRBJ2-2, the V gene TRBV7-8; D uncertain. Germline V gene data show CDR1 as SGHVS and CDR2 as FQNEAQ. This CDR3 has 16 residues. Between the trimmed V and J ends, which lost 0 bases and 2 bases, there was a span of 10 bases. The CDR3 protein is CASSLAVGPNTGELFF. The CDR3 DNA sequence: TGTGCCAGCAGCTTAGCAGTCGGGCCCAACACCGGGGAGCTGTTTTTT.

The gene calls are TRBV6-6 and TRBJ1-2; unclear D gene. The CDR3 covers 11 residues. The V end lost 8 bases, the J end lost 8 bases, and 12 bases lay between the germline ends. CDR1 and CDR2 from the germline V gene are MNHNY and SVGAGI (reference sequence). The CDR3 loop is CASSTLGGYTF. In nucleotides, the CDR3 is TGTGCCAGCTCGACCCTTGGGGGCTACACCTTC.

The CDR3 DNA follows: TGCAGCGTTGAAGTCCCTTCTATGCCGGTTTACAATGAGCAGTTCTTC. Residues: CSVEVPSMPVYNEQFF. The gene calls are TRBV29-1 and TRBJ2-1; D is uncertain. Trimming took 1 base from V and 4 from J, leaving 17 bases between them. CDR1 is SQVTM and CDR2 is ANQGSEA in the germline V gene. The CDR3 length is 16 residues.